This T cell receptor (beta chain) was sequenced in a study of tissue T cells after allogeneic stem cell transplantation. Sequenced by immunoSEQ multiplex PCR; TCRdb stores in-frame clones only, minus some. The repertoire consists of 48,000 or so clones, with roughly 73% occurring once and the leading ten covering about 0.71%. This clone was observed a handful of times. A read error may produce the germline difference seen at one junction end. Germline and genes: mouse. The read halts 1 residue ahead of the CDR3 end, with the missing end drawn from the germline J gene. Germline CDR1 and CDR2: FNHDT and SITEND (reference sequence). The CDR3 extends over 13 amino acids.

The chain recombines TRBV19 with TRBJ1-3; possible D gene TRBD1, 5 bases. This clonotype was sampled from a pool of C57BL/6 mice in good health. The sample consisted of sorted cells pooled from one or two spleens. The sequenced CDR3 bases are TGTGCCGGCAGGGCAAATTCTGGAAATACGCTCTAT. Encoded protein: CAGRANSGNTLY. The full CDR3 protein reads CAGRANSGNTLYF.